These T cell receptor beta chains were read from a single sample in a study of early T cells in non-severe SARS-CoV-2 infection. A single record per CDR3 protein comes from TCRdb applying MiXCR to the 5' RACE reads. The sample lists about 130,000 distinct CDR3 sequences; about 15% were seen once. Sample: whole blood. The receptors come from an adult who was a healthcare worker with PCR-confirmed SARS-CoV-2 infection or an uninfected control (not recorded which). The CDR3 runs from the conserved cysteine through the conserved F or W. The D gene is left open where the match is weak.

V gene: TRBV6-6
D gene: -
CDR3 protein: CASSYEADTQYF

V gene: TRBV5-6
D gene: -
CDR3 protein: CASSFFSEETQYF

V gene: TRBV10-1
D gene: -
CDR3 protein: CASSEQTGNQAFF

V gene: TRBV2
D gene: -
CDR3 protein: CASSLGTGNTIYF

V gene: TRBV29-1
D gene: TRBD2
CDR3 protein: CSVNKFSGGQTLRTSTDTQYF

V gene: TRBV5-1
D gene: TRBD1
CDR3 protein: CASSVGTGANEKLFF

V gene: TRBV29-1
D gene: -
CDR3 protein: CSVENTEAFF

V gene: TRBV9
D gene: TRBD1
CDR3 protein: CASSALDREDTGELFF

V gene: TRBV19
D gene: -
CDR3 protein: CASGAGANTGELFF

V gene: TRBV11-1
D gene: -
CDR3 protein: CASSLDVWGRYGYTF

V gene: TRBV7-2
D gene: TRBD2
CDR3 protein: CASSLAVEQFF

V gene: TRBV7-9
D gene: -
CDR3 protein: CASSLVSPPYEQYF

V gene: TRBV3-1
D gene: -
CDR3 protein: CASSQPRTGSYEQYF

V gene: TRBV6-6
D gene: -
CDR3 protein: CASSYSNRVVHGYTF

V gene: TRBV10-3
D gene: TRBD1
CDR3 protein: CAISQPGQGLTEAFF

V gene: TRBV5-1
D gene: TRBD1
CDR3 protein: CASSLEAGGYNEQFF

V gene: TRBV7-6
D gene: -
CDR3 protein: CASSQKLTYEQYF

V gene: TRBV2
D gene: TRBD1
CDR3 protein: CASSERGQGRFF

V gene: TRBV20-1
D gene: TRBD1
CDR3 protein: CSAVQGVNRPQHF

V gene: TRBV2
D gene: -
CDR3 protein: CASSEAGVRRTEAFF

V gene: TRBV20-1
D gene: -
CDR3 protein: CSAEQGPGNTIYF

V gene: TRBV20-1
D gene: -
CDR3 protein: CSAGRRGTTQYF

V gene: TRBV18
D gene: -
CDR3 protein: CASSTGSYEQYF

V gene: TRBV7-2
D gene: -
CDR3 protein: CASRPRQRGNTIYF